This TCR beta chain was identified in a study of T cell repertoires in cytomegalovirus infection. The overall study: Recently identified HLA-C-restricted CMV epitopes and well-studied HLA-B-restricted CMV epitopes were used by the study. Public TCR beta signature analysis indicated the presence of both CMV infection and matching HLA type. Study observations and caveats: Clonotypes of TCR beta that were HLA-C-restricted and CMV-specific dominated the ex vivo response. Frequencies of public TCR beta families were cumulated, and this identified carriers of CMV plus the relevant HLA.

Note on this clonotype: Antigen specificity is unknown.

One entry per CDR3 protein results from TCRdb running MiXCR on the reads. The repertoire holds about 160,000 distinct CDR3 sequences, with about a fifth as singletons. The V and J ends lost 3 bases and 7 bases respectively, with 13 bases between them. This CDR3 contains 14 residues. Germline values: CDR1 LNHDA, CDR2 SQIVND (reference sequence). The genes are TRBV19 and TRBJ1-5, with TRBD1 as a possible D gene (5 bases). The sequencing used CD8+ T cells from cultured PBMCs, collected from culture after CMV antigen stimulation. This TCR came from a human donor in good health (CMV status not recorded). Some clones in this sample may be carry-over from other donors' samples. Written as DNA, the CDR3 is TGTGCCAGTAGTATGGTAGCGGGGGTCCAGCCCCAGCATTTT. It specifies CASSMVAGVQPQHF.